A single sample is the source of the 5 T cell receptor beta chains below, sequenced in a study of long-term antiretroviral therapy in people with HIV. Assay version v3.0 of immunoSEQ was used, and it was run at survey level. Clones were sequenced by immunoSEQ multiplex PCR, and TCRdb holds only the in-frame ones, with some missing. This table holds tens of thousands of clones, roughly 87% found once. The source material was unsorted PBMCs, sampled 1.1 years before starting antiretroviral therapy. All receptors derive from a woman in her 30s with HIV.

The chain links TRBV10-2 to TRBJ2-5, with TRBD1 matching 7 bases. After removal of 2 bases from V and 9 bases from J, the junction contained 6 bases not matched to a gene. The CDR3 is 13 amino acids. CDR1 and CDR2 (germline): WSHSY, SAAADI. CDR3 DNA: TGCGCCAGCAGTGAGGGGCCGCAGGGGGCCCAGTACTTC. Translated, it gives CASSEGPQGAQYF.

This chain connects TRBV10-1 to TRBJ2-3, with D possibly TRBD1 on 5 matching bases. From germline, CDR1 is WNHNN and CDR2 SYGVQD (reference sequence). The CDR3 has 13 amino acids. V was clipped by 6 bases and J by 3 bases, with 10 bases between them. CDR3 amino acids: CASSPGSTDTQYF. CDR3 bases: TGCGCCAGCAGCCCAGGGTCGACAGATACGCAGTATTTT.

The chain couples TRBV6-1 to TRBJ2-7; 10 nucleotides agree with TRBD2. The CDR3 sequence is 15 residues long. J gave up 0 bases and V 6 bases, and 5 bases lay outside the gene matches. Germline assignment: CDR1 MNHNS and CDR2 SASEGT. Here the CDR3 reads CASRPSGGSSYEQYF. CDR3 in DNA: TGTGCCAGCAGGCCTAGCGGGGGTAGCTCCTACGAGCAGTACTTC.

The V gene is TRBV11-2, the J gene TRBJ1-1; 12 nucleotides match TRBD1. Trimming cost V 3 bases and J 11 bases; bases outside gene matches: 7. Germline V gene lookup returns CDR1 SGHAT and CDR2 FQNNGV. There are 14 residues in the CDR3. The CDR3 reads CASSFGTGGGGAFF. In DNA form, the CDR3 reads TGTGCCAGCAGCTTCGGGACAGGGGGCGGGGGGGCTTTCTTT.

This chain uses TRBV4-2 with TRBJ1-4; perhaps TRBD1 as D (5 bases). The CDR3 is 16 amino acids. Germline CDR1 is LGHNA and CDR2 is YNFKEQ. Trimming took 0 bases from V and 0 from J, leaving 8 bases between them. In DNA form, the CDR3 reads TGTGCCAGCAGCCAAGACGAGGGGTCAACTAATGAAAAACTGTTTTTT. It is translated as CASSQDEGSTNEKLFF.